What follows is one T cell receptor (beta chain) and its context. Its specificity is not known. The data originate from a study of shared clonotypes between healthy human individuals. Study-wide points: Clonotypes which were not shared had lower generation probabilities than clonotypes that all four donors shared.

Germline V CDR1 and CDR2: LGHNA, YSLEER. The CDR3 totals 15 residues. V was clipped by 4 bases and J by 6 bases; unmatched bases: 4. CD8 memory pooled CD45RO+ cells and CCR7-negative CD45RA+ TemRA cells. At a deep level, the assay was run. Across several immunoSEQ plates, the genomic DNA of each subset was split evenly. Clones were sequenced by immunoSEQ multiplex PCR, and TCRdb holds only the in-frame ones, with some missing. This sample has roughly 720,000 clones, with less than 95% found just once. The receptor was derived from a man aged 18 to 30 in good health. Some clones in this sample may be carry-over from other donors' samples. The sequencing sample was made of memory CD8+ T cells from PBMCs. As for subset: CD45RO+ cells pooled with CCR7-negative TemRA cells. The chain is built from TRBV4-3 and TRBJ1-6; 9 nucleotides agree with TRBD1. CDR3 nucleotide sequence: TGCGCCAGCAGCCCTGGGACAGGGATTAATTCACCCCTCCACTTT. Its translation: CASSPGTGINSPLHF.